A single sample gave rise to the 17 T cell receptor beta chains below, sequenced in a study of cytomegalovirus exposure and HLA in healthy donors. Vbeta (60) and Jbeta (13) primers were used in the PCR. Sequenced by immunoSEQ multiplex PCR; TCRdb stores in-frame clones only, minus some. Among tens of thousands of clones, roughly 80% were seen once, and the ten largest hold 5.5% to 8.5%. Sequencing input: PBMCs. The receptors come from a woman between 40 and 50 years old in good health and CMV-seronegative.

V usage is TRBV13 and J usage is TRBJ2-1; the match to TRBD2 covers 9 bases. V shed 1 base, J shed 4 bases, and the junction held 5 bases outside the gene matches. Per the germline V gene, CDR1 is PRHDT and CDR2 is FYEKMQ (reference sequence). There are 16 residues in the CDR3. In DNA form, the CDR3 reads TGTGCCAGCAGCTTAGAGCTTAGCGGGGGTTACAATGAGCAGTTCTTC. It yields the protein CASSLELSGGYNEQFF.

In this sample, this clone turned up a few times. The CDR3 region is CASTSTGGGDEQFF. DNA of the CDR3: TGCGCCAGCACCTCCACCGGAGGGGGCGATGAGCAGTTCTTC. The V gene is TRBV5-1, the J gene TRBJ2-1; TRBD1 might be the D (7 bases). CDR3 length: 14 residues. Germline-derived CDR1 and CDR2 are SGHRS and YFSETQ. Trimming removed 6 bases at V and 8 bases at J, with 18 bases between.

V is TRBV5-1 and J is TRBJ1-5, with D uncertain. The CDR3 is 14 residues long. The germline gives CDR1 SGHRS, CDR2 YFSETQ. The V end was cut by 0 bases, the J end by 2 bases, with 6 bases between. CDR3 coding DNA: TGCGCCAGCAGCTTGGCTCCAGGCAATCAGCCCCAGCATTTT. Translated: CASSLAPGNQPQHF. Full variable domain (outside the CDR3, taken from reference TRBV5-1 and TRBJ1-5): KAGVTQTPRYLIKTRGQQVTLSCSPISGHRSVSWYQQTPGQGLQFLFEYFSETQRNKGNFPGRFSGRQFSNSRSEMNVSTLELGDSALYLCASSLAPGNQPQHFGDGTRLSIL.

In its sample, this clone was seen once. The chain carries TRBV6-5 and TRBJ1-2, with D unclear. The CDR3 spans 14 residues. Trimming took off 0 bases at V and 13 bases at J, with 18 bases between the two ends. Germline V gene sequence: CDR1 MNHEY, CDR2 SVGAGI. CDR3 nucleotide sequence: TGTGCCAGCAGTTACTCGCCAGCAACTCCGGAGATCACCTTC. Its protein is CASSYSPATPEITF.

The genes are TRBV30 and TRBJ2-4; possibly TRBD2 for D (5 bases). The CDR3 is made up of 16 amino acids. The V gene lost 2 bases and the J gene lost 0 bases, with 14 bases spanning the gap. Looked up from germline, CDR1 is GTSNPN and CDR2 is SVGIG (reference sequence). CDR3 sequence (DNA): TGTGCCTGGAGTCGCGACGGGGATTTAGCCAAAAACATTCAGTACTTC. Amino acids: CAWSRDGDLAKNIQYF. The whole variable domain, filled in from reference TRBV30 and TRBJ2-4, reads SQTIHQWPATLVQPVGSPLSLECTVEGTSNPNLYWYRQAAGRGLQLLFYSVGIGQISSEVPQNLSASRPQDRQFILSSKKLLLSDSGFYLCAWSRDGDLAKNIQYFGAGTRLSVL.

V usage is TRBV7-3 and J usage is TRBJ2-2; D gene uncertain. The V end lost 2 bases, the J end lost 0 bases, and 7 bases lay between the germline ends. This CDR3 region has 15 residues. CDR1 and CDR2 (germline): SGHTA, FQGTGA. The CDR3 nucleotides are TGTGCCAGCAGCTTAGGGCACGCGAACACCGGGGAGCTGTTTTTT. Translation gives CASSLGHANTGELFF.

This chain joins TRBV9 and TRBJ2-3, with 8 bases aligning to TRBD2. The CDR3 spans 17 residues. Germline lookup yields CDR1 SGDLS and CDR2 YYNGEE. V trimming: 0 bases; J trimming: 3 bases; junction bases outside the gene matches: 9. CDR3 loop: CASSVDSAGGRTDTQYF. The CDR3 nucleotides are TGTGCCAGCAGCGTAGATTCGGCGGGAGGAAGAACAGATACGCAGTATTTT.

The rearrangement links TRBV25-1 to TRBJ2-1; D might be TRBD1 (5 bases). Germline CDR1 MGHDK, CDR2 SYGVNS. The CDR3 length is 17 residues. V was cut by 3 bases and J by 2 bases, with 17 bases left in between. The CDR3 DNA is TGTGCCAGCAGTGATTTGGCTCGCAGGGCTACCTACAATGAGCAGTTCTTC. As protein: CASSDLARRATYNEQFF.

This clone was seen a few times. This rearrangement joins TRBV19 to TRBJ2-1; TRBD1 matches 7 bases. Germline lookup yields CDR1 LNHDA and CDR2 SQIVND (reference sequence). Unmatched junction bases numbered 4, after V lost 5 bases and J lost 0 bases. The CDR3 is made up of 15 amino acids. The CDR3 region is CASSYGDSSYNEQFF. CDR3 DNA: TGTGCCAGTAGTTACGGGGACAGCTCCTACAATGAGCAGTTCTTC.

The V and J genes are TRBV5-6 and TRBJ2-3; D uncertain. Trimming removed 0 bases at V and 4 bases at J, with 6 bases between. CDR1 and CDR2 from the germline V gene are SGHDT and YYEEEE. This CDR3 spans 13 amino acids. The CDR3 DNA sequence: TGTGCCAGCAGCTTGGACCGGGCAGATACGCAGTATTTT. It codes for CASSLDRADTQYF.

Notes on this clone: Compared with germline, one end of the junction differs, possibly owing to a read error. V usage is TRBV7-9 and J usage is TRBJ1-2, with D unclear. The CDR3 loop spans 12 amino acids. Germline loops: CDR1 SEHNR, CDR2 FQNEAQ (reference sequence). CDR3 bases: TGTTCCAGCAGCTTTGAGGACTATGGCTACACCTTC. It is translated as CSSSFEDYGYTF. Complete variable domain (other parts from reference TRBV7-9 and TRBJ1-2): DTGVSQNPRHKITKRGQNVTFRCDPISEHNRLYWYRQTLGQGPEFLTYFQNEAQLEKSRLLSDRFSAERPKGSFSTLEIQRTEQGDSAMYLCSSSFEDYGYTFGSGTRLTVV.

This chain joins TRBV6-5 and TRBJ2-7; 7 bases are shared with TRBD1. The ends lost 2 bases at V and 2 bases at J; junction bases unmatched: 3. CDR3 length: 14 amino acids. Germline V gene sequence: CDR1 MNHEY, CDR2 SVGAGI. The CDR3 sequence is CASSYRDSAYEQYF. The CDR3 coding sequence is TGTGCCAGCAGTTACAGGGACAGTGCCTACGAGCAGTACTTC.

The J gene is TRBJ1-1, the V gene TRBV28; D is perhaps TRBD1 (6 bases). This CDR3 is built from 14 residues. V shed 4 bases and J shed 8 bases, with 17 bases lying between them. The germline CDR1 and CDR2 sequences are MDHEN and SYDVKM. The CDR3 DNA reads TGTGCCAGCAGTTCTGGGGGCCGACAGCCGGAAGCTTTCTTT. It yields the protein CASSSGGRQPEAFF. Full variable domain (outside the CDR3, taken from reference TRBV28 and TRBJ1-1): DVKVTQSSRYLVKRTGEKVFLECVQDMDHENMFWYRQDPGLGLRLIYFSYDVKMKEKGDIPEGYSVSREKKERFSLILESASTNQTSMYLCASSSGGRQPEAFFGQGTRLTVV.

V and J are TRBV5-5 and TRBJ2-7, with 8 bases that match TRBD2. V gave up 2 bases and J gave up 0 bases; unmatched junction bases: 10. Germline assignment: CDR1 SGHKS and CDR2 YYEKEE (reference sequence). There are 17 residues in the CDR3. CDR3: CASSFIKSSGSSYEQYF. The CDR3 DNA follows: TGTGCCAGCAGCTTTATAAAATCTAGCGGGTCCTCCTACGAGCAGTACTTC.

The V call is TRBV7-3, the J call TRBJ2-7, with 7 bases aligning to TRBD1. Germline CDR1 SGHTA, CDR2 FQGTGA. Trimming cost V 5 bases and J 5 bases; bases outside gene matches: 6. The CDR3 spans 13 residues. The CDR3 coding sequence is TGTGCCAGCAGCCCGGGACAGCCCCACGAGCAGTACTTC. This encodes CASSPGQPHEQYF.

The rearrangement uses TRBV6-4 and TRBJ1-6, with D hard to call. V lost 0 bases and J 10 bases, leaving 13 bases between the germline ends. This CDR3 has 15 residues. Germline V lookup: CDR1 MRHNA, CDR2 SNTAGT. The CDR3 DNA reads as TGTGCCAGCAGTGACTCAGACTCCCCTCCCTCACCCCTCCACTTT. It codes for CASSDSDSPPSPLHF.

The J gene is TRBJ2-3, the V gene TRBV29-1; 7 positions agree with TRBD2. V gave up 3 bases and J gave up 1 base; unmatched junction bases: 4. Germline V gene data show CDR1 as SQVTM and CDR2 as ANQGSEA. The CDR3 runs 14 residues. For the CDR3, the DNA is TGCAGCGTTGAGGCGGGGGAAGGCACAGATACGCAGTATTTT. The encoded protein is CSVEAGEGTDTQYF.